This TCR beta chain emerged from a study of T cells in Graves' hyperthyroidism and ophthalmopathy. Overall study context: Any treatment followed the collection of peripheral blood at initial diagnosis.

Uncontrolled infection, other autoimmune disease, pregnancy or lactation led to exclusion. From RNA transcripts, TCR beta CDR3 regions were amplified. The HTBI primer set was used in a first-round RT-PCR of the TCR CDR3. TCRdb reanalysed the multiplex PCR reads using MiXCR and keeps one entry per CDR3 protein. The sample has fewer than 650,000 distinct CDR3 sequences; under 15% are singletons. This clonotype was picked up many times. Its antigen remains unknown. Study conclusions and caveats: The majority of expanded thyroid clonotypes above 0.001 also appeared in blood. Ophthalmopathy could be told apart from stable hyperthyroidism with a 13 V-J model.

CDR1 DFQATT and CDR2 SNEGSKA come from the germline V gene (reference sequence). The germline V and J ends were trimmed by 0 bases and 4 bases, with 16 bases remaining between them. The CDR3 has 16 amino acids. This TCR was sampled from a woman aged 40 to 55 with Graves' ophthalmopathy. Source material: blood. This sequence joins TRBV20-1 and TRBJ2-1; D not certain. This chain's CDR3 is CSARDPARTVYNEQFF. The CDR3 DNA sequence: TGCAGTGCTAGAGATCCGGCCAGAACCGTGTACAATGAGCAGTTCTTC.